These T cell receptor beta chains were read from a single sample in a study of T-cell reconstitution after alpha-beta-depleted transplantation in children. TCRdb reprocessed the PCR reads via MiXCR and lists one record per CDR3 protein. The table records over 400,000 distinct CDR3 sequences, roughly an eighth of them present only once. The sample here was PBMCs from the stem cell graft donor, taken from the stem cell graft. These receptor sequences come from a human donor who donated a stem cell graft to a child with combined immunodeficiency. Each CDR3 is given with its conserved first and last residue. A D gene is named only where the DNA matches it firmly. The size entry is marked missing in some rows and otherwise reads once, few, many or a size class.

v_gene,d_gene,abundance,j_gene,CDR3nt,CDR3aa
TRBV5-1,TRBD1,.,TRBJ1-3,TGCGCCAGCAGCTTTCGACAGGGCGGAAACACCATATATTTT,CASSFRQGGNTIYF
TRBV6-5,TRBD2,many,TRBJ2-7,TGTGCCAGCAGTTACGGGGAGGGGCCGAGGATTGAGCAGTACTTC,CASSYGEGPRIEQYF
TRBV12-3/TRBV12-4,TRBD1,few,TRBJ1-1,TGTGCCACCCTTGAGAGAAGACAGGGAGGATCTGAAGCTTTCTTT,CATLERRQGGSEAFF
TRBV11-2,TRBD2,few,TRBJ2-3,TGTGCCAGCAGCTTAGAGGGGCCTAGCGGGAGGGACACAGATACGCAGTATTTT,CASSLEGPSGRDTDTQYF
TRBV5-6,TRBD1,few,TRBJ2-7,TGTGCCAGCAGCCTATCCGGGACAGGGGCACTCTCCTACGAGCAGTACTTC,CASSLSGTGALSYEQYF
TRBV12-3/TRBV12-4,.,.,TRBJ2-1,TGTGCCAGCAGTTCTCCCACCCCGAATGAGCAGTTCTTC,CASSSPTPNEQFF
TRBV5-1,.,many,TRBJ2-3,TGCGCCAGCAGCTTAGGTTTGACGGGGGCCGCAGATACGCAGTATTTT,CASSLGLTGAADTQYF
TRBV10-3,TRBD2,many,TRBJ2-5,TGTGCCATCAGCGTGACTAGCGGTCAAGAGACCCAGTACTTC,CAISVTSGQETQYF
TRBV29-1,.,.,TRBJ2-7,TGCAGCGCAAAAGGGGTTTCGGGCATTCGGGGATACGAGCAGTACTTC,CSAKGVSGIRGYEQYF
TRBV4-3,.,.,TRBJ1-2,TGCGCCAGCAGCCTCCAAATACGACGGAGCTATGGCTACACCTTC,CASSLQIRRSYGYTF
TRBV19,.,.,TRBJ1-1,TGTGCCAGCACAAGGTCGGGGACTGAAGCTTTCTTT,CASTRSGTEAFF
TRBV29-1,.,.,TRBJ2-2,TGCAGCGTGGGTCCAGGGGTATCCGGGGAGCTGTTTTTT,CSVGPGVSGELFF
TRBV7-9,TRBD1,few,TRBJ1-2,TGTGCCAGCAGCTCCGCATCACCGGGACAGGGTTATGGCTACACCTTC,CASSSASPGQGYGYTF
TRBV3-1,TRBD2,many,TRBJ2-1,TGTGCCAGCAGCCCTATTTGGACGGGGGGGGCCATGGGAAAGGAGCAGTTCTTC,CASSPIWTGGAMGKEQFF
TRBV24-1,TRBD1,.,TRBJ2-1,TGTGCCACCAGTGATTTTGGGGACAGGGGGCAAAATGAGCAGTTCTTC,CATSDFGDRGQNEQFF
TRBV11-3,TRBD1,.,TRBJ2-1,TGTGCCAGCAGCTTACACAGGGACACCCCAGGGGGCAATGAGCAGTTCTTC,CASSLHRDTPGGNEQFF
TRBV6-2/TRBV6-3,TRBD2,few,TRBJ2-7,TGTGCCAGCAGTTCGCCGGGACTAGTAATCGAGCAGTACTTC,CASSSPGLVIEQYF
TRBV24-1,.,.,TRBJ2-2,TGTGCCACCAGTGACCTCTTCTTAGACACCGGGGAGCTGTTTTTT,CATSDLFLDTGELFF
TRBV12-3/TRBV12-4,TRBD2,.,TRBJ2-3,TGTGCCAGCACCCCATGGCGGGGGGGTACAGATACGCAGTATTTT,CASTPWRGGTDTQYF
TRBV30,.,many,TRBJ2-3,TGTGCCTGGAGTGGCTCTAGAAGGAGGGATACGCAGTATTTT,CAWSGSRRRDTQYF
TRBV5-5,.,once,TRBJ2-5,TGTGCCAGCACCCGGCACGACGTCGTGGAGACCCAGTACTTC,CASTRHDVVETQYF
TRBV18,.,few,TRBJ2-3,TGTGCCAGCTCACCACGCAGGGGCCCAGATACGCAGTATTTT,CASSPRRGPDTQYF
TRBV12-3/TRBV12-4,.,.,TRBJ1-1,TGTGCCAGCAGTTTTTTTTTGAATACTGAAGCTTTCTTT,CASSFFLNTEAFF
TRBV12-3/TRBV12-4,TRBD2,few,TRBJ2-7,TGTGCCAGCGGACTAGCGGGAGATTTAGCCCACGAGCAGTACTTC,CASGLAGDLAHEQYF
TRBV4-3,.,.,TRBJ2-5,TGCGCCAGCAGCCAAGATTACGGGGTGTGGCAGCAGACCCAGTACTTC,CASSQDYGVWQQTQYF
TRBV10-3,TRBD2,.,TRBJ2-5,TGTGCCATCAGTTTGAAAAGCCCTCTAGCTAGCGGGGGGGCTGAGACCCAGTACTTC,CAISLKSPLASGGAETQYF
TRBV9,.,few,TRBJ2-1,TGTGCCAGCAGCGTAGGAGGGGGTAGCTCCTACAATGAGCAGTTCTTC,CASSVGGGSSYNEQFF
TRBV4-3,TRBD1,few,TRBJ2-3,TGCGCCAGCAGCCCTAGAACCACAGGGGGAGCAGATACGCAGTATTTT,CASSPRTTGGADTQYF
TRBV4-3,TRBD1,few,TRBJ2-7,TGCGCCAGCAGCCAAGGACAGGGGGCGCTGGAGCAGTACTTC,CASSQGQGALEQYF
TRBV18,.,many,TRBJ2-6,TGTGCCAGCTCACCAGGAGGGTGGGGAAGCTCTGGGGCCAACGTCCTGACTTTC,CASSPGGWGSSGANVLTF
TRBV7-8,TRBD2,.,TRBJ2-1,TGTGCCAGCAGCATTACCGGGACTAGCGTGAATGAGCAGTTCTTC,CASSITGTSVNEQFF